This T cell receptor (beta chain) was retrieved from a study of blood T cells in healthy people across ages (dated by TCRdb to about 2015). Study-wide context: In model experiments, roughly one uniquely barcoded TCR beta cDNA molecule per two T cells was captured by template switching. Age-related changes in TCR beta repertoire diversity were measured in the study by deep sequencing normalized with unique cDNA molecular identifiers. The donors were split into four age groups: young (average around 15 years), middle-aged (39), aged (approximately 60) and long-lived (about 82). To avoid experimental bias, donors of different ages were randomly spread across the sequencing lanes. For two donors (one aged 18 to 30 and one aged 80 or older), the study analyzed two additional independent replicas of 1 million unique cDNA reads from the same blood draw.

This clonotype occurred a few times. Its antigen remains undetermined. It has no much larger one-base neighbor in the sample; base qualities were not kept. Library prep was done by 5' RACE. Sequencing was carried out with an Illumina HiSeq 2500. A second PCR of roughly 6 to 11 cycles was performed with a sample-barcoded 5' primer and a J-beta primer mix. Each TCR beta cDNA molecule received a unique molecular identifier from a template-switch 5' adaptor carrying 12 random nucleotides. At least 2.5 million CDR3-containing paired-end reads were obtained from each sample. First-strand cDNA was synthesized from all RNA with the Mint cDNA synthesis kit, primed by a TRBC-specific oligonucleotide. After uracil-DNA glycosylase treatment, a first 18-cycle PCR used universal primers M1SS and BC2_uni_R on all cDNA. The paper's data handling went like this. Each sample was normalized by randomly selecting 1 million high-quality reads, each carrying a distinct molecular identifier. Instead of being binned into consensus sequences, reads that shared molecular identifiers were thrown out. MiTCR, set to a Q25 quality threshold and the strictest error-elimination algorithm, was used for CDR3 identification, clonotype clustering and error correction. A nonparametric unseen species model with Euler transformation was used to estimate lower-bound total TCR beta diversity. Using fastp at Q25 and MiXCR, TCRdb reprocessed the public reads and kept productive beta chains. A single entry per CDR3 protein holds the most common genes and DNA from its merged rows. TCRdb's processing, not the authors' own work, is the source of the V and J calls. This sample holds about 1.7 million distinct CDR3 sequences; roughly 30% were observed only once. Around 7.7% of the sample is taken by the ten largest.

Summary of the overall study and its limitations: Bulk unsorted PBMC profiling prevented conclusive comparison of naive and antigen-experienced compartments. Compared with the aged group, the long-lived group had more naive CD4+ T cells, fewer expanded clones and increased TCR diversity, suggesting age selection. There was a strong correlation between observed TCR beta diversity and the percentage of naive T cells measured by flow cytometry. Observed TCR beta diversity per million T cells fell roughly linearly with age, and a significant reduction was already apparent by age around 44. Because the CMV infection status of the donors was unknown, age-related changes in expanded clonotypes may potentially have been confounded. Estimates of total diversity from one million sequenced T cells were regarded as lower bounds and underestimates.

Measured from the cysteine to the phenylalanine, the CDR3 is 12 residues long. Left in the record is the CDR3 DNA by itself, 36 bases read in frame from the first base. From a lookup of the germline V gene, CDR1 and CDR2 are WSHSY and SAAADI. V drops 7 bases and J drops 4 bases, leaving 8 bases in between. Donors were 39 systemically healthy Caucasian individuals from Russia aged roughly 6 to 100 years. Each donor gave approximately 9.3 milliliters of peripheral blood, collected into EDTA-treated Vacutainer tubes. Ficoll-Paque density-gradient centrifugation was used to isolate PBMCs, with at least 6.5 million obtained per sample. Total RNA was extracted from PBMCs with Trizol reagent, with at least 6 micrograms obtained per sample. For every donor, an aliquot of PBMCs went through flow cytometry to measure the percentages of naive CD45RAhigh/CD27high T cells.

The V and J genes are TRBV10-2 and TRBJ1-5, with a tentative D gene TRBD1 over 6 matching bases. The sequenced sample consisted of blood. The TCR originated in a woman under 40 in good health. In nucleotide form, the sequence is TGCGCCAGCAATGGACAGAATCAGCCCCAGCATTTT. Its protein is CASNGQNQPQHF.